This TCR beta chain was obtained from a study of blood T cell repertoires in COVID-19. Generated by immunoSEQ multiplex PCR, the TCRdb table keeps only in-frame clones and is missing some. The sample has 390,000 or so clones; around 86% are singletons. Ages ranged from roughly 18 to 100 years, with residence in 24 US areas. CDR3 size: 17 residues. The germline CDR1 and CDR2 sequences are MNHEY and SVGEGT. Trimming cost V 6 bases and J 2 bases; bases outside gene matches: 16. A few counts support this clone. The receptor was derived from a woman between 50 and 59 years old who had recovered from COVID-19. Material for sequencing was PBMCs or T cells enriched from blood (not recorded which). The J gene is TRBJ2-7, the V gene TRBV6-2 or TRBV6-3, with 7 positions matching TRBD2. CDR3 residues: CASSGSPGLRPTYEQYF. CDR3 bases: TGTGCCAGCAGCGGATCCCCGGGACTACGCCCAACCTACGAGCAGTACTTC.